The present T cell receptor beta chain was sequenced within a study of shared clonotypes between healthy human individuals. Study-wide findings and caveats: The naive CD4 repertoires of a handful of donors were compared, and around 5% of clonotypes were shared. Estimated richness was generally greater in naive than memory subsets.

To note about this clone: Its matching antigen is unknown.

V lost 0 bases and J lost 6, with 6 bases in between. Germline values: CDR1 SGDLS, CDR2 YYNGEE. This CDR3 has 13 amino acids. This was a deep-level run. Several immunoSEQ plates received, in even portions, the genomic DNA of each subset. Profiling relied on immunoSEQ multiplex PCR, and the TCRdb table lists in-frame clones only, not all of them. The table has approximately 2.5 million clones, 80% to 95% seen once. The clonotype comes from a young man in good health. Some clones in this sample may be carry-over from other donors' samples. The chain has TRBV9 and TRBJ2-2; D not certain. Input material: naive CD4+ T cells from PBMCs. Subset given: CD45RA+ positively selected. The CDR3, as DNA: TGTGCCAGCAGCGTAGAATCCGCCGGGGAGCTGTTTTTT. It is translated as CASSVESAGELFF. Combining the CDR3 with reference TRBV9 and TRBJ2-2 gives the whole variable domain DSGVTQTPKHLITATGQRVTLRCSPRSGDLSVYWYQQSLDQGLQFLIQYYNGEERAKGNILERFSAQQFPDLHSELNLSSLELGDSALYFCASSVESAGELFFGEGSRLTVL.